The 5 T cell receptor beta chains reported below all come from one sample, sequenced in a study of monozygotic twins with inflammatory bowel disease (dated by TCRdb to between 2018 and 2020). Library preparation employed 5' RACE. These reads were obtained on an Illumina HiSeq 2500. Following TCRdb reprocessing, every CDR3 protein sequence forms one entry, and DNA is not provided. This sample's table carries approximately 300,000 distinct CDR3 sequences. The biggest ten clones account for over 5.5% of the sample. Sequencing was performed on blood. Source of these receptors: a human donor with ulcerative colitis or Crohn's disease, or a healthy co-twin of an affected twin (not recorded which).

The J gene is TRBJ1-4, the V gene TRBV5-6; TCRdb indicates TRBD1, and absent DNA this call remains unverified. This CDR3 spans 16 amino acids. CDR1 is SGHDT and CDR2 is YYEEEE in the germline V gene. The CDR3 sequence: CASSLAIGQGNEKLFF.

This chain uses TRBV5-1 with TRBJ1-5; the TRBD1 assignment by TCRdb is unverifiable without DNA. The length of the CDR3 is 13 residues. Germline V gene data show CDR1 as SGHRS and CDR2 as YFSETQ. CDR3 residues: CASSQTGEQPQHF.

This chain uses TRBV6-1 with TRBJ2-1; TCRdb indicates TRBD2, and absent DNA this call remains unverified. This CDR3 spans 15 amino acids. Germline lookup yields CDR1 MNHNS and CDR2 SASEGT. CDR3 sequence reads: CASRQGLNNYNEQFF.

The rearrangement links TRBV7-2 to TRBJ1-2; TCRdb returns TRBD1, unconfirmable since there is no DNA. The CDR3 totals 14 residues. CDR1 is SGHTA, CDR2 FQGNSA, per germline. CDR3: CASSFQGKDYGYTF.

The CDR3 here is CASSDPGRETQYF. The chain links TRBV25-1 to TRBJ2-5. In germline, CDR1 is MGHDK, CDR2 SYGVNS. The CDR3 loop spans 13 amino acids.